These 2 T cell receptor beta chains were sequenced from one sample in a study of PD-1 blockade in classical Hodgkin lymphoma. Profiling relied on immunoSEQ multiplex PCR, and the TCRdb table lists in-frame clones only, not all of them. The repertoire holds 70,000 to 80,000 clones, with about 93% as singletons. All patients experienced relapse after autologous stem cell transplantation, and brentuximab vedotin exposure was variable. The sequenced sample was peripheral blood mononuclear cells (PBMCs), obtained at baseline. The receptors were gathered from a human donor with classical Hodgkin lymphoma.

The chain employs TRBV13 and TRBJ2-4; TRBD1 or TRBD2 may be the D gene (6 bases each). The length of the CDR3 is 12 residues. V gave up 4 bases and J gave up 10 bases, with 11 bases separating them. CDR1 is PRHDT, CDR2 FYEKMQ, per germline (reference sequence). The CDR3 DNA sequence: TGTGCCAGCAGCTATAAAGGGGGGATTCAGTACTTC. Encoded protein: CASSYKGGIQYF.

The V call is TRBV7-9, the J call TRBJ1-4; no clear D. Trimming pared 2 bases from V and 8 bases from J, leaving 18 bases between. Germline V gene sequence: CDR1 SEHNR, CDR2 FQNEAQ (reference sequence). This CDR3 comprises 16 residues. The CDR3 DNA follows: TGTGCCAGCAGCTTATGGTTCCTCGAGGGAGGGGAAAAACTGTTTTTT. Residues: CASSLWFLEGGEKLFF.